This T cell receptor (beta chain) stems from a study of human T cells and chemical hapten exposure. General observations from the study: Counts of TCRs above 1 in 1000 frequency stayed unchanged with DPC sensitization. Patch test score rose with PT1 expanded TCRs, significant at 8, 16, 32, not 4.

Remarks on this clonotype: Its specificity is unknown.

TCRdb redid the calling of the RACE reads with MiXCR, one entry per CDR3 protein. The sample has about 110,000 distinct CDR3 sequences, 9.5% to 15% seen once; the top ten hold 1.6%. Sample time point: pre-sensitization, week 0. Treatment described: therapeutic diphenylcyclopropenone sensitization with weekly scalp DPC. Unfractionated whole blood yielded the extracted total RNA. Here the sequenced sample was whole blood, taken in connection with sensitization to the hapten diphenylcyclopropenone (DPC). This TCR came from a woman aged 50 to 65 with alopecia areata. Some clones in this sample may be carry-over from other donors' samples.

CDR3 sequence reads: CASSSRYTSTDTQYF. In DNA form, the CDR3 reads TGTGCCAGCAGCTCGCGCTACACGAGCACAGATACGCAGTATTTT. The chain recombines TRBV7-2 with TRBJ2-3, with D unresolved. CDR1 SGHTA and CDR2 FQGNSA come from the germline V gene. The V end lost 4 bases, the J end lost 0 bases, and 11 bases lay between the germline ends. This CDR3 spans 15 amino acids.